Listed here is a single TCR beta chain. The clone's antigen remains unknown. Per-base quality was not reported, and no clone a single base away is much larger than it. Reading from cysteine to phenylalanine, the CDR3 counts 14 amino acids. Left in the record is the CDR3 DNA by itself, 42 bases read in frame from the first base. Reading the germline V gene gives CDR1 SNHLY and CDR2 FYNNEI. Compared with germline, V lacks 5 bases and J lacks 5 bases; bases without a gene match: 8. Library creation used PCR. The sequencing machine was an Illumina MiSeq. TCRdb ran its own pipeline on the public reads, namely fastp trimming at Q25 and MiXCR clone calling, and kept in-frame beta chains. One record per CDR3 amino acid sequence lists the most common genes and DNA. The table for this sample lists more than 15,000 distinct CDR3 sequences; around a third of them were counted only once. Of the sample, approximately 1.6% falls within the top ten clones.

The sample originates from a study of regulatory and conventional T cells in breast cancer (dated by TCRdb to the mid-2010s). Sequences were obtained from conventional T cells from blood. This receptor was taken from a female donor in good health. The receptor chain draws on TRBV2 and TRBJ2-7; TRBD1 aligns with 8 central bases. At the DNA level, the sequence is TGTGCCAGCAGTCTTTTAGTACAGGGGGACGAGCAGTACTTC. This is translated as CASSLLVQGDEQYF. Here the CDR3 is joined to the reference TRBV2 and TRBJ2-7 genes, and the full variable domain is: EPEVTQTPSHQVTQMGQEVILRCVPISNHLYFYWYRQILGQKVEFLVSFYNNEISEKSEIFDDQFSVERPDGSNFTLKIRSTKLEDSAMYFCASSLLVQGDEQYFGPGTRLTVT.